This T cell receptor beta chain was sequenced in a study of OX40 agonist ivuxolimab in advanced cancers. The overall study: Ivuxolimab doses were 0.01, 0.1, 0.3, 1.5, 3 or 10 mg/kg every 2 weeks.

TCRdb's copy holds only in-frame clones and misses some; the assay was immunoSEQ multiplex PCR. The sample holds fewer than 85,000 clones; roughly 76% are singletons and the top ten take 1.6%. Germline values: CDR1 ENHRY, CDR2 SYGVKD. The trim removed 7 bases at V and 7 bases at J, leaving 13 bases unmatched. This CDR3 is 15 amino acids long. Broader study findings: At doses 0.1 to 3.0 mg/kg, CD4+ and CD8+ clones expanded. The authors also found low normalized T-cell clonal expansion in some nonresponders.

Patients were ruled out by autoimmune disease history or systemic immunosuppression. For this clone: The antigen is not known.

The chain combines TRBV10-3 with TRBJ2-1; 7 nucleotides align to TRBD2. The receptor was isolated from an adult with an advanced solid tumor such as melanoma, head and neck, liver or kidney cancer. Here the sequenced sample was CD4+ or CD8+ T cells sorted from blood, taken in a trial of the OX40 agonist ivuxolimab. The CDR3 is CAITSSGPLKNEQFF. CDR3 coding DNA: TGTGCCATCACGAGTAGCGGGCCCCTCAAGAATGAGCAGTTCTTC.